This T cell receptor (beta chain) was retrieved from a study of T cells in Graves' hyperthyroidism and ophthalmopathy. Pregnant or lactating patients were excluded, as were those with uncontrolled infection or other autoimmune disease. Diagnosing involved the use of clinical symptoms, serum thyroxine and TRAb, thyroid ultrasound and orbital computed tomography. TCR beta CDR3 regions were amplified from RNA transcripts. In the first-round RT-PCR of the TCR CDR3, the HTBI primer set was used. TCRdb re-analysed the multiplex PCR reads in MiXCR, keeping a single row per CDR3 protein. The sample carries 600,000 to 750,000 distinct CDR3 sequences, 17% recorded once. This clonotype showed up just a few times. The target antigen is unknown. V trimming: 3 bases; J trimming: 5 bases; junction bases outside the gene matches: 6. The CDR3 totals 15 residues. Per germline, CDR1 MNHEY and CDR2 SMNVEV (reference sequence).

Study conclusions and caveats: Patients with ophthalmopathy were separated from those with stable hyperthyroidism by a 13 V-J model. Also found in blood were most expanded thyroid clonotypes above 0.001.

The clonotype was recovered from a man in his fifties with Graves' hyperthyroidism. The V and J genes are TRBV27 and TRBJ1-5; 8 nucleotides line up with TRBD1. Sample: blood. The CDR3 region is CASSFSGGADQPQHF. The CDR3 region has the DNA TGTGCCAGCAGTTTCTCAGGGGGCGCGGATCAGCCCCAGCATTTT.